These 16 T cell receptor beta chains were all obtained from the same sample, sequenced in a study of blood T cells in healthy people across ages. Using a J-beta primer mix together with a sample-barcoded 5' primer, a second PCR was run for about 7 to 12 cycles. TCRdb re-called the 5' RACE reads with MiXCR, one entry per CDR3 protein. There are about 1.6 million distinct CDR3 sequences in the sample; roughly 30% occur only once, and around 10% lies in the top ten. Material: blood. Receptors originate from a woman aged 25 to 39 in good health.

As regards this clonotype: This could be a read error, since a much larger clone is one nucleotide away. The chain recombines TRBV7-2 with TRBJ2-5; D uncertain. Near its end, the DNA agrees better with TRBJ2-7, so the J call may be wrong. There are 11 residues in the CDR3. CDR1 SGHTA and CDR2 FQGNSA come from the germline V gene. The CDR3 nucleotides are TGTGCCAGCAGCTTTTGCAACGAGCAGTACTTC. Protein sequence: CASSFCNEQYF.

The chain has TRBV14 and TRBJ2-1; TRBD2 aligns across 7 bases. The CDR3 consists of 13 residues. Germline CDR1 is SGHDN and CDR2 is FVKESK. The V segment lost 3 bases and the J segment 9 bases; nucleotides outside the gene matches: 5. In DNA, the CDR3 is TGTGCCAGCAGCCAGACTAGCTTGGGTGAGCAGTTCTTC. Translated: CASSQTSLGEQFF.

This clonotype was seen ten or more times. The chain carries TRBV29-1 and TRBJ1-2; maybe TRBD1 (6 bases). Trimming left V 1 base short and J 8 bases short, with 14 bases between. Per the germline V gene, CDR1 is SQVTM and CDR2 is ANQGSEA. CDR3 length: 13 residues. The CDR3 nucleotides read TGCAGCGTTGAAGTTCGGGGGGCGCGAGGCTACACCTTC. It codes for CSVEVRGARGYTF.

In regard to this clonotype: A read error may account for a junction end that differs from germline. This CDR3 reads CASSYSLNTGAFF. CDR3 bases: TGTGCCAGCAGCTACAGCCTGAACACTGGAGCTTTCTTT. V usage is TRBV7-2 and J usage is TRBJ1-1, with unresolved D. The germline V gene encodes CDR1 SGHTA and CDR2 FQGNSA. The length of the CDR3 is 13 residues.

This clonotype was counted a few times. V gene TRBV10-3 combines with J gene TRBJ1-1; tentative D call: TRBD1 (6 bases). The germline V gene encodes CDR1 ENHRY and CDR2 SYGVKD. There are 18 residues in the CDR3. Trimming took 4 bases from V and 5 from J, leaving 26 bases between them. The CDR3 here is CAISGSALGGATGTEAFF. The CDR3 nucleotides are TGTGCCATCAGTGGTAGTGCGTTGGGGGGCGCAACGGGGACTGAAGCTTTCTTT.

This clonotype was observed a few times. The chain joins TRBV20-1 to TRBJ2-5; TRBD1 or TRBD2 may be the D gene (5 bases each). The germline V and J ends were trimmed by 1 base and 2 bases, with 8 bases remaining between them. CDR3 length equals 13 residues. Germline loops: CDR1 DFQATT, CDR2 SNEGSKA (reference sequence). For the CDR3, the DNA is TGCAGTGCTAGAGTGGGACCACAAGAGACCCAGTACTTC. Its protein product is CSARVGPQETQYF.

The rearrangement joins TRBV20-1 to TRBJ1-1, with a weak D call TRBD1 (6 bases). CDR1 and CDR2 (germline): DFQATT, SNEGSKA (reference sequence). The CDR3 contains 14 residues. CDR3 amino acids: CSQRPGQKNTEAFF. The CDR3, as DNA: TGCAGCCAAAGGCCCGGACAGAAGAACACTGAAGCTTTCTTT.

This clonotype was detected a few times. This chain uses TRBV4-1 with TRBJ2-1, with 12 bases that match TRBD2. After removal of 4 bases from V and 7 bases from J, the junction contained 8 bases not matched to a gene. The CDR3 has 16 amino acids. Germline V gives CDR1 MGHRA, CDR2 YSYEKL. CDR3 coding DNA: TGCGCCAGCAGCCTCCGGACTAGCGGGAAGTTAAATGAGCAGTTCTTC. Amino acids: CASSLRTSGKLNEQFF.

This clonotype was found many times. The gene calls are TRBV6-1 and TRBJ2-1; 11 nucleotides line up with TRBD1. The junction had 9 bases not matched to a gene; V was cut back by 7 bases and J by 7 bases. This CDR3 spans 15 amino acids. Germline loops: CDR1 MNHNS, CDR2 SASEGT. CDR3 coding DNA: TGTGCCAGCAACGTTTTAGGACAGGGGGCGAATGAGCAGTTCTTC. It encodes CASNVLGQGANEQFF.

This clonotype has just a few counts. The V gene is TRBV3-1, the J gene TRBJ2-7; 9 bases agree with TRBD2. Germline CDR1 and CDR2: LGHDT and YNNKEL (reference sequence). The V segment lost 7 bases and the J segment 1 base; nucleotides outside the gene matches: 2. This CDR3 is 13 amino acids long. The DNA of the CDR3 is TGTGCCAGCACCCTAGCGGGGTCCTACGAGCAGTACTTC. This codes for CASTLAGSYEQYF.

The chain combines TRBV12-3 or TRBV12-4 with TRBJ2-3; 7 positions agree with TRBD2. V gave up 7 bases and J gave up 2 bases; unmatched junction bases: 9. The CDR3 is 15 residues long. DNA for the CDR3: TGTGCCAGCACGTACCGACTAGCCAACACAGATACGCAGTATTTT. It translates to CASTYRLANTDTQYF.

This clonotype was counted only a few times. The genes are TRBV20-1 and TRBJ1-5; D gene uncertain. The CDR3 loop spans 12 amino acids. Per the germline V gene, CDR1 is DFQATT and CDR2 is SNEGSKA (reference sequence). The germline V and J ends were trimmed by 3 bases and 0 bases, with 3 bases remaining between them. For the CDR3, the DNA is TGCAGTGCTAGCCATAGCAATCAGCCCCAGCATTTT. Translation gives CSASHSNQPQHF.

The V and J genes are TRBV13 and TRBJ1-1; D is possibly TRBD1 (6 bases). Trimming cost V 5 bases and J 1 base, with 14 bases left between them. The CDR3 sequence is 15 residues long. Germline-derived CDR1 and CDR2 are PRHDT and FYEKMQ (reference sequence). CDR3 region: CASSARTVGNTEAFF. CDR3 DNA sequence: TGTGCCAGCAGCGCCCGGACAGTTGGGAACACTGAAGCTTTCTTT.

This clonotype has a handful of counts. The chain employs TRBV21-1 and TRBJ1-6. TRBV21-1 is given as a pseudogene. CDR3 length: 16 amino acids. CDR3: CASSNYTQASRGPLHF. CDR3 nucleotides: TGTGCCAGCAGCAATTACACCCAGGCTTCTCGTGGTCCCCTCCACTTT.

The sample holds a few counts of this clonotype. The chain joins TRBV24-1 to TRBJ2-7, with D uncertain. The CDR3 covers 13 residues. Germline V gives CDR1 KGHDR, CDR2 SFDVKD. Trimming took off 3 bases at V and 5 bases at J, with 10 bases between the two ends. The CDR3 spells CATSDISRNEQYF. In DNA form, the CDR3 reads TGTGCCACCAGTGATATCTCAAGGAACGAGCAGTACTTC.

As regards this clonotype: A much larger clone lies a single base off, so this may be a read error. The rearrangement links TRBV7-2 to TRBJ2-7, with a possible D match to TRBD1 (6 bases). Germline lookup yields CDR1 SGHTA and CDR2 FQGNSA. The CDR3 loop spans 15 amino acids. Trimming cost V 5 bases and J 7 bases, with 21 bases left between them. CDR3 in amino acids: CASSPEGVFYNEQYF. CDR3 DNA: TGTGCCAGCAGCCCCGAGGGGGTTTTCTACAATGAGCAGTACTTC.